This TCR beta chain came from a study of cytomegalovirus exposure and HLA in healthy donors. Study-level results: The authors assumed roughly uniform sequencing depth across donors for presence/absence analyses. Investigators reported 150 to 200 TCR beta chains as tied to cytomegalovirus. What TCR beta sequences reportedly achieved was accurate prediction of HLA-A and HLA-B alleles in most subjects.

Donors had nominal health at sampling but likely had unrecorded immune exposures. The CDR3 has 15 amino acids. The germline gives CDR1 SSHAT, CDR2 FNYEAQ (reference sequence). The sample holds a few counts of this clone. Its antigen is not known. The junction and the germline gene differ at one end; a read error may be behind it. Vbeta (60) and Jbeta (13) primers were used in the PCR. Some clones are missing from TCRdb's copy, which holds only in-frame ones; the method was immunoSEQ multiplex PCR. The repertoire holds about 160,000 clones, roughly 81% seen once, with more than 2% in the top ten. This TCR came from a man younger than 35 in good health and CMV-seropositive. Sequenced material: PBMCs. V usage is TRBV7-7 and J usage is TRBJ2-5, with 9 nucleotides matching TRBD1. For the CDR3, the DNA is TGTGCTAGCAGCTTAGGACAGGGGAGAGGTGAGACCCAGTACTTC. This gives the protein CASSLGQGRGETQYF.